What follows are 18 T cell receptor beta chains derived from one specimen sequenced in a study of prognosis after radiotherapy for stage I lung cancer. By two-round multiplex PCR, the TCR beta CDR3 was amplified from genomic DNA. It was primers specific to each TRBV and TRBJ gene that first-round PCR used. TCRdb ran MiXCR on the multiplex PCR reads and lists one entry per CDR3 protein. The repertoire holds about 15,000 distinct CDR3 sequences, with around 15% as singletons. The sample in question was PBMCs, obtained before or after stereotactic body radiation therapy (not recorded which). These TCRs come from a donor aged 50 or older with non-small cell lung cancer.

This clonotype has just a few counts. The likely explanation is a read error, given a far larger clone one base away. This rearrangement joins TRBV6-9 to TRBJ2-3; tentatively, D is TRBD2 (6 bases). Germline V lookup: CDR1 MNHGY, CDR2 SVAAGI. The CDR3 runs to 17 residues. Here the CDR3 reads CVSSYRKGDWETDTQYF. CDR3 DNA: TGTGTCAGCAGTTACAGAAAAGGGGACTGGGAAACAGATACGCAGTATTTT.

By share, this clonotype counts as medium-sized. The chain combines TRBV5-1 with TRBJ2-3, with TRBD1 identical over 7 bases. CDR1 SGHRS and CDR2 YFSETQ come from the germline V gene. This CDR3 has 14 amino acids. V trimming: 5 bases; J trimming: 2 bases; junction bases outside the gene matches: 5. CDR3 DNA: TGCGCCAGCAGGAGACAGGGCTACACAGATACGCAGTATTTT. Its protein product is CASRRQGYTDTQYF. The whole variable domain, filled in from reference TRBV5-1 and TRBJ2-3, reads KAGVTQTPRYLIKTRGQQVTLSCSPISGHRSVSWYQQTPGQGLQFLFEYFSETQRNKGNFPGRFSGRQFSNSRSEMNVSTLELGDSALYLCASRRQGYTDTQYFGPGTRLTVL.

This clonotype has at least ten counts. The J gene is TRBJ1-2, the V gene TRBV5-1; a possible D gene is TRBD1 (5 bases). Germline V gene sequence: CDR1 SGHRS, CDR2 YFSETQ. The CDR3 is made up of 14 amino acids. Trimming removed 2 bases from V and 9 bases from J, with 17 bases in between. The CDR3 DNA reads as TGCGCCAGCAGCTTCCCCGGGCGGGACGGGAGCTACACCTTC. Encoded protein: CASSFPGRDGSYTF.

This clonotype was seen more than once but under ten times. One base away lies a much larger clone, so this may be a sequencing read error. This chain links TRBV30 with TRBJ1-4; the D is unclear. V lost 0 bases to trimming and J lost 13 bases, with 18 bases between them. Germline V gene sequence: CDR1 GTSNPN, CDR2 SVGIG (reference sequence). CDR3 size: 14 residues. This chain's CDR3 is CAWSVNVGVPILFF. In nucleotides, the CDR3 is TGTGCCTGGAGTGTAAATGTTGGGGTGCCGATACTGTTTTTT.

This chain links TRBV7-6 with TRBJ2-1; D ambiguous. The V end lost 4 bases, the J end lost 10 bases, and 26 bases lay between the germline ends. This CDR3 is built from 17 residues. The germline gives CDR1 SGHVS, CDR2 FNYEAQ. The CDR3 sequence is CASSYQMVGPRPAEQFF. CDR3 bases: TGTGCCAGCAGCTACCAGATGGTGGGCCCGCGGCCCGCCGAGCAGTTCTTC.

A word on this clonotype: A read error is the likely source, as a far larger clone sits one nucleotide away. The chain combines TRBV7-3 with TRBJ1-6, with D perhaps matching TRBD1 (6 bases). The V end lost 8 bases, the J end lost 8 bases, and 16 bases lay between the germline ends. The germline CDR1 and CDR2 sequences are SGHTA and FQGTGA. CDR3 length equals 14 residues. Here the CDR3 DNA reads TGTGCCAGCGGCCGAACAGGGACGCATTCACCCCTCCACTTT. Translated, it gives CASGRTGTHSPLHF.

This clonotype was seen at least ten times. The V call is TRBV6-2 or TRBV6-3, the J call TRBJ1-1; D uncertain. V lost 5 bases and J 4 bases, leaving 8 bases between the germline ends. The CDR3 extends over 12 amino acids. In germline, CDR1 is MNHEY, CDR2 SVGEGT. The CDR3 loop reads CASSDQVTEAFF. The DNA for the CDR3 is TGTGCCAGCAGTGACCAGGTCACTGAAGCTTTCTTT.

On this clonotype itself: With only one base between it and a far larger clone, this is likely a read error. The chain carries TRBV6-9 and TRBJ2-1; TRBD2 matches 8 bases. CDR3 size: 16 residues. Germline values: CDR1 MNHGY, CDR2 SVAAGI. J gave up 2 bases and V 3 bases, and 6 bases lay outside the gene matches. Here the CDR3 reads CASSYLGGVPYNEQFF. In DNA form, the CDR3 reads TGTGCCAGCAGTTACCTCGGGGGGGTCCCCTACAATGAGCAGTTCTTC.

This clonotype has only a few counts. V is TRBV2 and J is TRBJ2-4; a possible D gene is TRBD2 (6 bases). The CDR3 sequence is 14 residues long. In germline, CDR1 is SNHLY, CDR2 FYNNEI. V lost 4 bases to trimming and J lost 7 bases, with 14 bases between them. As DNA, the CDR3 is TGTGCCAGCAGTGCCCTAGGTCTAGCGAACATTCAGTACTTC. This codes for CASSALGLANIQYF.

This clonotype was observed at least ten times. The chain has TRBV5-6 and TRBJ2-3; TRBD2 is a possible D gene (6 bases). CDR1 is SGHDT, CDR2 YYEEEE, per germline. Trimming left V 4 bases short and J 3 bases short, with 18 bases between. The CDR3 has 16 amino acids. As DNA, the CDR3 is TGTGCCAGCAGCAACCTGGGACTCACTATGACAGATACGCAGTATTTT. This translates into CASSNLGLTMTDTQYF.

This clonotype has a count of ten or more. The chain links TRBV30 to TRBJ2-1; D unclear. The CDR3 totals 13 residues. The V and J ends lost 2 bases and 8 bases respectively, with 13 bases between them. CDR1 is GTSNPN, CDR2 SVGIG, per germline (reference sequence). CDR3 protein: CAWSPNSGYEQFF. DNA of the CDR3: TGTGCCTGGAGTCCTAACTCGGGTTATGAGCAGTTCTTC.

The table lists this clonotype with many counts. The chain employs TRBV28 and TRBJ2-3, with unresolved D. The CDR3 loop spans 13 amino acids. V lost 6 bases and J lost 0, with 7 bases in between. Germline assignment: CDR1 MDHEN and CDR2 SYDVKM. CDR3 in DNA: TGTGCCAGCAGCCCCACTAGCACAGATACGCAGTATTTT. This encodes CASSPTSTDTQYF.

This clonotype is classed as medium-sized. This sequence joins TRBV7-9 and TRBJ2-2, with unresolved D. The CDR3 extends over 13 amino acids. With 1 base removed from V and 6 bases from J, the gap between germline ends came to 6 bases. Germline CDR1 and CDR2: SEHNR and FQNEAQ (reference sequence). This chain's CDR3 is CASSLGVAGELFF. CDR3 nucleotide sequence: TGTGCCAGCAGCTTAGGTGTAGCCGGGGAGCTGTTTTTT.

This clonotype was recorded many times. The V gene is TRBV6-1, the J gene TRBJ2-3, with 11 bases lining up with TRBD2. Trimming removed 7 bases from V and 4 bases from J; junction bases left unmatched: 7. Per germline, CDR1 MNHNS and CDR2 SASEGT. The CDR3 length is 15 residues. The CDR3 region has the DNA TGTGCCAGCACCCTAGCGGGAGGCAGGGCAGATACGCAGTATTTT. Its protein is CASTLAGGRADTQYF.

This clonotype was counted at least ten times. The chain is built from TRBV2 and TRBJ1-2; maybe TRBD1 (5 bases). CDR1 is SNHLY, CDR2 FYNNEI, per germline. With 8 bases removed from V and 4 bases from J, the gap between germline ends came to 23 bases. The CDR3 loop spans 16 amino acids. The CDR3 coding sequence is TGTGCCAGCGTTCCACCGGGCCAGGGCCCAAGCTATGGCTACACCTTC. It encodes CASVPPGQGPSYGYTF.

This clonotype was detected ten times or more. This sequence joins TRBV11-3 and TRBJ2-6; D is perhaps TRBD1 or TRBD2 (6 bases each). Germline V gene data show CDR1 as SGHNT and CDR2 as YENEEA. The ends were cut back, 2 bases at V and 1 base at J, with 18 bases in the middle. The CDR3 extends over 19 amino acids. The CDR3 DNA is TGTGCCAGCAGCTTAACCATGAGGGGGGCTAGATCTGGGGCCAACGTCCTGACTTTC. Amino acid sequence: CASSLTMRGARSGANVLTF. The whole variable domain, remainder taken from reference TRBV11-3 and TRBJ2-6, is EAGVVQSPRYKIIEKKQPVAFWCNPISGHNTLYWYLQNLGQGPELLIRYENEEAVDDSQLPKDRFSAERLKGVDSTLKIQPAELGDSAVYLCASSLTMRGARSGANVLTFGAGSRLTVL.

This clonotype was detected many times. This sequence joins TRBV7-2 and TRBJ2-3; 10 positions agree with TRBD2. J lost 9 bases, V lost 1 base, and 10 bases had no gene match. CDR1 is SGHTA and CDR2 is FQGNSA in the germline V gene. There are 16 residues in the CDR3. DNA for the CDR3: TGTGCCAGCAGCTTAGGATTAAGCGGGAGGGGTACCACGCAGTATTTT. Translated: CASSLGLSGRGTTQYF. Together with reference TRBV7-2 and TRBJ2-3, the CDR3 gives the full variable domain: GAGVSQSPSNKVTEKGKDVELRCDPISGHTALYWYRQSLGQGLEFLIYFQGNSAPDKSGLPSDRFSAERTGGSVSTLTIQRTQQEDSAVYLCASSLGLSGRGTTQYFGPGTRLTVL.

This clonotype has ten or more counts. The chain employs TRBV4-2 and TRBJ1-3; a possible D gene is TRBD1 (6 bases). This CDR3 spans 16 amino acids. Germline CDR1 LGHNA, CDR2 YNFKEQ. The V and J ends lost 1 base and 4 bases respectively, with 14 bases between them. The CDR3 DNA is TGTGCCAGCAGCCAAGTGGGCGGGGGGACAGGAAACACCATATATTTT. Amino acid sequence: CASSQVGGGTGNTIYF.